The TCR beta chain under discussion was sequenced for a study of blood T cell repertoires in COVID-19. The ends lost 4 bases at V and 9 bases at J; junction bases unmatched: 6. The CDR3 is 15 residues long. Germline CDR1 is MNHEY and CDR2 is SVGAGI. The protocol was immunoSEQ multiplex PCR, while the TCRdb copy is restricted to in-frame clones and leaves out a portion. The repertoire holds about 150,000 clones, with roughly 86% as singletons. The sample consisted of peripheral blood. V usage is TRBV6-5 and J usage is TRBJ1-6; TRBD1 matches 10 bases. This TCR was recovered from a woman aged 80 or older with COVID-19, enrolled during active disease. The CDR3 coding sequence is TGTGCCAGCAGTTGGACCGGGACAGGGGCTTCACCCCTCCACTTT. Protein sequence: CASSWTGTGASPLHF.